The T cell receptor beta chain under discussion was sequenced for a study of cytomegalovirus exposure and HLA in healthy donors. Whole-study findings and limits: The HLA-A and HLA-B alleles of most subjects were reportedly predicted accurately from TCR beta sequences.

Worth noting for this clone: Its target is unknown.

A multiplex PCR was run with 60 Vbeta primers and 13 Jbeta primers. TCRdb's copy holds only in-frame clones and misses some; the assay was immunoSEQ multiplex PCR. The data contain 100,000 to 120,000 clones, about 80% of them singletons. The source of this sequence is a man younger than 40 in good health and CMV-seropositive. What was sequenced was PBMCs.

CDR3 in DNA: TGTGCCAGCAGTTTAAGCAATCAGCCCCAGCATTTT. Translating it yields CASSLSNQPQHF. The genes are TRBV6-5 and TRBJ1-5; D ambiguous. The CDR3 loop spans 12 amino acids. V shed 4 bases and J shed 1 base, with 2 bases lying between them. Germline CDR1 MNHEY, CDR2 SVGAGI.